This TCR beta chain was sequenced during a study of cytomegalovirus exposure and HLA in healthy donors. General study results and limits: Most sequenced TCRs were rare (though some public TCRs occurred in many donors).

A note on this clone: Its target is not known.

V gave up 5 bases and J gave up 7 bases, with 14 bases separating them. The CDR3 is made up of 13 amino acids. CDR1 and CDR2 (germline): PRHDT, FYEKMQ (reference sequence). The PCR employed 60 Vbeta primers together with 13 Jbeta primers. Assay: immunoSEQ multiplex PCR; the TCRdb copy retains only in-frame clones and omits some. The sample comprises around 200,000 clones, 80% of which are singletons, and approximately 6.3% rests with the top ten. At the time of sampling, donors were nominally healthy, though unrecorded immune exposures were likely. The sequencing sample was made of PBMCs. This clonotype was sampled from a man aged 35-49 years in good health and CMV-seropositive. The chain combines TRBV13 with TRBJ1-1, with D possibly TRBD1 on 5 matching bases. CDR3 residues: CASSPSPGIEAFF. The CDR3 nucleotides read TGTGCCAGCAGCCCTTCCCCAGGGATTGAAGCTTTCTTT.